The 14 T cell receptor beta chains listed next were all sequenced from one sample in a study of shared clonotypes between healthy human individuals. Using immunoSEQ multiplex PCR, the repertoire was profiled, and TCRdb retains in-frame clones only, with some absent. The table shows about 2 million clones, with over 85% occurring only once. CD8 cells classed as naive were CD45RO-negative and positively selected for CCR7, excluding terminally differentiated effector memory CD45RA+ cells. Sample: naive CD8+ T cells sorted from blood. These receptors were taken from a man younger than 35 in good health.

The CDR3: CASSLRGLVGHEQFF. CDR3 bases: TGCGCCAGCAGCTTGAGGGGACTAGTTGGGCATGAGCAGTTCTTC. J is TRBJ2-1 and V is TRBV5-1; 8 nucleotides line up with TRBD2. The CDR3 spans 15 residues. CDR1 SGHRS and CDR2 YFSETQ come from the germline V gene. V shed 1 base and J 8 bases; nucleotides not matched to a gene: 8.

This clone came up once. V and J are TRBV4-1 and TRBJ2-3; 11 bases are a match to TRBD2. This CDR3 region has 18 residues. J was trimmed by 9 bases and V by 1 base; bases with no gene match: 15. Germline V gene sequence: CDR1 MGHRA, CDR2 YSYEKL. The CDR3: CASSQVSTGLAEIQTQYF. CDR3 DNA: TGCGCCAGCAGCCAAGTGTCGACGGGACTAGCGGAGATACAGACGCAGTATTTT.

The V gene is TRBV20-1, the J gene TRBJ2-2, with D hard to call. The length of the CDR3 is 11 residues. The germline V gene has CDR1 DFQATT and CDR2 SNEGSKA (reference sequence). Trimming shortened V by 6 bases and J by 0 bases, and 2 bases separated the two germline ends. In nucleotides, the CDR3 is TGCAGTGCCGCGAACACCGGGGAGCTGTTTTTT. This codes for CSAANTGELFF.

V gene TRBV5-1 combines with J gene TRBJ1-1; 7 bases line up with TRBD1. CDR3 length: 16 residues. After removal of 4 bases from V and 0 bases from J, the junction contained 9 bases not matched to a gene. Germline values: CDR1 SGHRS, CDR2 YFSETQ. The CDR3 sequence: CASSLHEQGLNTEAFF. The CDR3 nucleotides read TGCGCCAGCAGCCTCCACGAACAGGGGTTGAACACTGAAGCTTTCTTT. Full variable domain (remainder filled in from reference TRBV5-1 and TRBJ1-1): KAGVTQTPRYLIKTRGQQVTLSCSPISGHRSVSWYQQTPGQGLQFLFEYFSETQRNKGNFPGRFSGRQFSNSRSEMNVSTLELGDSALYLCASSLHEQGLNTEAFFGQGTRLTVV.

The chain carries TRBV5-6 and TRBJ2-2, with D hard to call. Between the trimmed V and J ends, which lost 2 bases and 1 base, there was a span of 9 bases. Germline loops: CDR1 SGHDT, CDR2 YYEEEE. CDR3 size: 15 residues. The CDR3 sequence is CASSFEILNTGELFF. CDR3 bases: TGTGCCAGCAGCTTCGAAATCCTGAACACCGGGGAGCTGTTTTTT.

This clone was recorded only once. The rearrangement links TRBV5-1 to TRBJ2-7, with unresolved D. CDR3 length equals 13 residues. CDR1 is SGHRS, CDR2 YFSETQ, per germline. Trimming left V 4 bases short and J 3 bases short, with 11 bases between. The CDR3 DNA reads as TGCGCCAGCAGCCCTCTCTGGGGCTACGAGCAGTACTTC. It yields the protein CASSPLWGYEQYF.

The chain couples TRBV4-2 to TRBJ1-1, with a tentative D call TRBD1 (5 bases). The CDR3 runs 14 residues. The germline V and J ends were trimmed by 0 bases and 10 bases, with 15 bases remaining between them. Germline values: CDR1 LGHNA, CDR2 YNFKEQ. In DNA form, the CDR3 reads TGTGCCAGCAGCCAAGACTTTGGGCAGGGTCCAGCTTTCTTT. Translation gives CASSQDFGQGPAFF.

The chain uses TRBV11-2 and TRBJ2-7, with D unclear. Germline V gene lookup returns CDR1 SGHAT and CDR2 FQNNGV. V lost 0 bases, J lost 5 bases, and 5 bases lay in between. This CDR3 has 12 amino acids. The CDR3 nucleotides read TGTGCCAGCAGCTTAGAAACCCACGAGCAGTACTTC. Protein product: CASSLETHEQYF.

This sequence joins TRBV6-5 and TRBJ2-5; D remains unclear. The CDR3 length is 15 residues. V lost 0 bases and J 2 bases, leaving 10 bases between the germline ends. Germline CDR1 and CDR2: MNHEY and SVGAGI. This chain's CDR3 is CASSYSGTDQETQYF. CDR3 nucleotide sequence: TGTGCCAGCAGTTACTCGGGTACGGATCAAGAGACCCAGTACTTC.

The rearrangement links TRBV2 to TRBJ1-2; D is unclear. V was trimmed by 2 bases and J by 1 base, leaving 11 bases between them. Germline CDR1 is SNHLY and CDR2 is FYNNEI. This CDR3 comprises 15 residues. The DNA of the CDR3 is TGTGCCAGCAGTGAATCGGTAGAAATTAACTATGGCTACACCTTC. Encoded protein: CASSESVEINYGYTF. The whole variable domain, remainder taken from reference TRBV2 and TRBJ1-2, is EPEVTQTPSHQVTQMGQEVILRCVPISNHLYFYWYRQILGQKVEFLVSFYNNEISEKSEIFDDQFSVERPDGSNFTLKIRSTKLEDSAMYFCASSESVEINYGYTFGSGTRLTVV.

Comments on this clone: In the same sample, other DNA sequences code for this CDR3. This chain connects TRBV4-1 to TRBJ2-7, with a weak D call TRBD1 (6 bases). There are 16 residues in the CDR3. Germline V gives CDR1 MGHRA, CDR2 YSYEKL. V was clipped by 0 bases and J by 0 bases, with 12 bases between them. This chain's CDR3 is CASSQDPQGSSYEQYF. The CDR3 DNA is TGCGCCAGCAGCCAAGATCCCCAGGGGAGCTCCTACGAGCAGTACTTC.

This clone has just a few counts. The rearrangement joins TRBV5-6 to TRBJ1-1; D call uncertain. In germline, CDR1 is SGHDT, CDR2 YYEEEE. The CDR3 consists of 15 residues. Trimming stripped 3 bases from V and 0 bases from J, with 12 bases between. CDR3 DNA sequence: TGTGCCAGCAGCTGGGGAACATACATGAACACTGAAGCTTTCTTT. Its protein product is CASSWGTYMNTEAFF.

This chain joins TRBV5-1 and TRBJ2-7, with 7 positions matching TRBD1. V was pared by 4 bases and J by 4 bases, with 14 bases of the junction left unmatched. The CDR3 length is 16 residues. CDR1 and CDR2 from the germline V gene are SGHRS and YFSETQ. CDR3 loop: CASSLTMTGKGYEQYF. For the CDR3, the DNA is TGCGCCAGCAGCCTCACCATGACAGGGAAGGGATACGAGCAGTACTTC.

V is TRBV5-3 and J is TRBJ1-5; no reliable D call. TRBV5-3 is treated as an ORF (open reading frame) with a function not yet certain. Deletions cut 5 bases from V and 0 bases from J, with 9 bases between. The length of the CDR3 is 14 residues. CDR3 sequence reads: CARRLMVSNQPQHF. For the CDR3, the DNA is TGTGCCAGAAGACTGATGGTTAGCAATCAGCCCCAGCATTTT.